These 13 T cell receptor beta chains were all obtained from the same sample, sequenced in a study of spatial heterogeneity in lung cancer. Points from the study as a whole: How many expanded intratumoral alpha and beta TCRs were present tracked the tumor mutation count, which was a count of nonsynonymous mutations.

Time point defined: sample taken at primary tumor resection. TCRdb analysed the 5' RACE reads with MiXCR anew, one entry per CDR3 protein. The table lists about 18,000 distinct CDR3 sequences, roughly 10% of them singletons. What these receptors recognize is not known. Material: lung tumor tissue, obtained at surgery. The receptors originated from a female donor with early-stage non-small cell lung cancer.

This clonotype has a handful of counts. The library was designed around alpha chains, so this beta chain is a stray read whose abundance carries little weight. The chain links TRBV7-2 to TRBJ2-5; no definite D call. The germline V and J ends were trimmed by 4 bases and 1 base, with 10 bases remaining between them. The CDR3 runs to 14 residues. CDR1 SGHTA and CDR2 FQGNSA come from the germline V gene. Here the CDR3 reads CASSYQVGQETQYF. The CDR3 DNA is TGTGCCAGCAGCTACCAAGTGGGCCAAGAGACCCAGTACTTC.

In regard to this clonotype: This beta chain represents an off-target read in a library built for alpha chains; its size is of limited meaning. The rearrangement links TRBV7-9 to TRBJ2-7; D is perhaps TRBD2 (6 bases). CDR3 length equals 15 residues. Trimming stripped 6 bases from V and 7 bases from J, with 22 bases between. Germline CDR1 is SEHNR and CDR2 is FQNEAQ (reference sequence). CDR3 in amino acids: CASRSRGAGLGEQYF. CDR3 coding DNA: TGTGCCAGCAGATCCCGCGGGGCGGGATTGGGAGAGCAGTACTTC.

This clonotype is medium-sized. The library was built for alpha chains, so this beta chain is an off-target read and its size means little. The rearrangement links TRBV7-9 to TRBJ1-2; 9 bases fit TRBD1. This CDR3 region has 14 residues. The ends lost 4 bases at V and 8 bases at J; junction bases unmatched: 8. Germline assignment: CDR1 SEHNR and CDR2 FQNEAQ (reference sequence). The CDR3 DNA reads TGTGCCAGCAGCTCCCCGGGACAGGGTTTCGGCTACACCTTC. Translating it yields CASSSPGQGFGYTF.

Notes on this clonotype: Because the library targeted alpha chains, this beta chain is an off-target read whose size means little. The chain couples TRBV29-1 to TRBJ2-5; maybe TRBD2 (5 bases). Germline V gives CDR1 SQVTM, CDR2 ANQGSEA. The CDR3 loop spans 15 amino acids. Trimming removed 1 base from V and 5 bases from J, with 17 bases in between. The CDR3 sequence is CSVEGTREGRETQYF. The CDR3 nucleotides are TGCAGCGTTGAAGGCACCCGAGAGGGCAGGGAGACCCAGTACTTC.

Regarding this clonotype: This sequence may be a read error, since a much larger clone differs from it by one base. A library prepared for alpha chains yielded this beta chain as an off-target read; its size is of little meaning. This chain connects TRBV12-3 or TRBV12-4 to TRBJ2-6; D unclear. This CDR3 contains 13 residues. V shed 3 bases and J shed 12 bases, with 12 bases lying between them. The CDR3 region is CASSLSSPPVLTF. DNA of the CDR3: TGTGCCAGCAGTTTGAGCTCTCCGCCCGTCCTGACTTTC.

Regarding this clonotype: With the library built for alpha chains, this beta chain is off target and its frequency is not meaningful. This chain links TRBV7-2 with TRBJ2-3, with 7 nucleotides matching TRBD1. The CDR3 spans 15 residues. With V trimmed by 7 bases and J by 0 bases, 7 bases remained unmatched. Germline values: CDR1 SGHTA, CDR2 FQGNSA. The CDR3 DNA reads TGTGCCAGCACCGCGACAGGGATTAGCACAGATACGCAGTATTTT. Encoded protein: CASTATGISTDTQYF.

As to this clonotype: The size of this beta chain means little, since it is a stray read in a library made for alpha chains. The CDR3 DNA is TGTGCCAGCAGCCTATACAAGGACACTGAAGCTTTCTTT. Amino acid sequence: CASSLYKDTEAFF. The rearrangement uses TRBV7-2 and TRBJ1-1; no clear D. Trimming stripped 5 bases from V and 3 bases from J, with 10 bases between. Germline loops: CDR1 SGHTA, CDR2 FQGNSA. CDR3 length: 13 amino acids.

The sample holds many counts of this clonotype. This beta chain slipped into a library made for alpha chains as a stray read, so its size is not meaningful. This chain connects TRBV28 to TRBJ2-3; TRBD2 aligns across 9 bases. The trim removed 3 bases at V and 0 bases at J, leaving 16 bases unmatched. The CDR3 runs to 20 residues. In germline, CDR1 is MDHEN, CDR2 SYDVKM. The CDR3 is CASSFVYELAGGGSTDTQYF. CDR3 coding DNA: TGTGCCAGCAGTTTCGTTTACGAACTAGCGGGTGGAGGAAGCACAGATACGCAGTATTTT.

Notes on this clonotype: The library was designed around alpha chains, so this beta chain is a stray read whose abundance carries little weight. This chain uses TRBV3-1 with TRBJ1-2; D is uncertain. CDR1 and CDR2 (germline): LGHDT, YNNKEL (reference sequence). Trimming shortened V by 0 bases and J by 5 bases, and 7 bases separated the two germline ends. CDR3 length equals 13 residues. CDR3 sequence: CASSQEGEYGYTF. The CDR3 bases are TGTGCCAGCAGCCAAGAGGGAGAGTATGGCTACACCTTC.

This clonotype was detected ten times or more. The library was built for alpha chains, so this beta chain is an off-target read and its size means little. The chain links TRBV28 to TRBJ1-2, with 12 bases identical to TRBD1. CDR3 length equals 15 residues. Germline CDR1 and CDR2: MDHEN and SYDVKM. The V segment lost 3 bases and the J segment 6 bases; nucleotides outside the gene matches: 5. In DNA, the CDR3 is TGTGCCAGCAGTTTTAAGGGACAGGGGGCGCATGGCTACACCTTC. It is translated as CASSFKGQGAHGYTF.

This clonotype was seen only a few times. Since the library was made to target alpha chains, this beta chain is a stray read and its abundance is not meaningful. The chain employs TRBV20-1 and TRBJ2-3; D gene ambiguous. With 0 bases removed from V and 2 bases from J, the gap between germline ends came to 6 bases. This CDR3 is 13 amino acids long. Germline CDR1 is DFQATT and CDR2 is SNEGSKA (reference sequence). CDR3 nucleotides: TGCAGTGCTAGAGAACAGAACACAGATACGCAGTATTTT. It translates to CSAREQNTDTQYF.

This clonotype was picked up many times. As an off-target read in a library built for alpha chains, this beta chain has a frequency of little significance. V gene TRBV6-6 combines with J gene TRBJ2-5; D might be TRBD2 (5 bases). V was shortened by 2 bases and J by 4 bases, with 14 bases between the two germline ends. There are 15 residues in the CDR3. In germline, CDR1 is MNHNY, CDR2 SVGAGI (reference sequence). The CDR3, as DNA: TGTGCCAGCAGTTACCCCCGGGGTAACGGAGAGACCCAGTACTTC. Protein product: CASSYPRGNGETQYF.

On this clonotype: This beta chain turned up in a library designed for alpha chains; as an off-target read, its abundance says little. The chain couples TRBV5-1 to TRBJ2-1, with TRBD2 matching over 7 bases. Germline trimming cut 4 bases from V and 7 bases from J; bases unmatched to any gene: 11. The CDR3 length is 15 residues. The germline V gene encodes CDR1 SGHRS and CDR2 YFSETQ. CDR3 nucleotide sequence: TGCGCCAGCAGCCCAGACCCAAAGCGGGGAAATGAGCAGTTCTTC. Translating it yields CASSPDPKRGNEQFF. Full variable domain (remainder filled in from reference TRBV5-1 and TRBJ2-1): KAGVTQTPRYLIKTRGQQVTLSCSPISGHRSVSWYQQTPGQGLQFLFEYFSETQRNKGNFPGRFSGRQFSNSRSEMNVSTLELGDSALYLCASSPDPKRGNEQFFGPGTRLTVL.